This passage covers 31 T cell receptor beta chains from one sample sequenced in a study of cytomegalovirus exposure and HLA in healthy donors. The PCR ran on 60 Vbeta and 13 Jbeta primers. Data came from immunoSEQ multiplex PCR; TCRdb stores just in-frame clones and leaves some out. The profile shows 150,000 to 200,000 clones, about 73% of them singletons. Material: PBMCs. The receptors come from a woman in her thirties or forties in good health and CMV-seronegative.

The CDR3 DNA sequence: TGTGCCAGCAGCCCTACCGGGACAGGGGGTGTGAACACTGAAGCTTTCTTT. Its translation is CASSPTGTGGVNTEAFF. This chain uses TRBV13 with TRBJ1-1; 11 positions agree with TRBD1. The CDR3 consists of 17 residues. Germline loops: CDR1 PRHDT, CDR2 FYEKMQ (reference sequence). After removal of 5 bases from V and 0 bases from J, the junction contained 8 bases not matched to a gene.

The V gene is TRBV10-3, the J gene TRBJ2-1; the D call may be TRBD1 or TRBD2 (7 bases each). This CDR3 spans 13 amino acids. The germline gives CDR1 ENHRY, CDR2 SYGVKD. V gave up 10 bases and J gave up 0 bases, with 10 bases separating them. CDR3 protein: CATRGGSYNEQFF. CDR3 coding DNA: TGTGCCACCAGGGGGGGCTCCTACAATGAGCAGTTCTTC.

The chain recombines TRBV29-1 with TRBJ2-2, with TRBD2 matching over 8 bases. The J segment lost 4 bases and the V segment lost 6 bases, leaving 7 bases of the junction unmatched. CDR3 length: 14 amino acids. CDR1 SQVTM and CDR2 ANQGSEA come from the germline V gene. CDR3 in amino acids: CSVGVSGGTGELFF. Here the CDR3 DNA reads TGCAGCGTCGGGGTGAGCGGGGGCACCGGGGAGCTGTTTTTT.

The V gene is TRBV5-8, the J gene TRBJ1-5; a possible D gene is TRBD1 (5 bases). This CDR3 is built from 15 residues. Germline loops: CDR1 SGHTS, CDR2 YDEGEE. The ends were cut back, 3 bases at V and 0 bases at J, with 10 bases in the middle. The CDR3 nucleotides are TGTGCCAGCAGCTGGGGGGGGAATAGCAATCAGCCCCAGCATTTT. Protein product: CASSWGGNSNQPQHF.

The J gene is TRBJ1-2, the V gene TRBV9; 7 bases fit TRBD1. Per the germline V gene, CDR1 is SGDLS and CDR2 is YYNGEE. CDR3 length: 14 residues. V trimming: 0 bases; J trimming: 5 bases; junction bases outside the gene matches: 4. For the CDR3, the DNA is TGTGCCAGCAGCGTAGGAACAGGGGAGTATGGCTACACCTTC. Its translation is CASSVGTGEYGYTF.

The chain has TRBV10-3 and TRBJ2-3; TRBD2 aligns across 14 bases. The CDR3 has 15 amino acids. V shed 0 bases, J shed 8 bases, and the junction held 1 base outside the gene matches. Per germline, CDR1 ENHRY and CDR2 SYGVKD. CDR3 DNA: TGTGCCATCAGTGAGTCGGGACTAGCGGGGGCTACGCAGTATTTT. Translation: CAISESGLAGATQYF.

The gene calls are TRBV7-9 and TRBJ2-7; weak D call: TRBD2 (6 bases). The CDR3 extends over 15 amino acids. Trimming shortened V by 5 bases and J by 3 bases, and 17 bases separated the two germline ends. CDR1 is SEHNR and CDR2 is FQNEAQ in the germline V gene (reference sequence). The CDR3: CASSLARGNLYEQYF. The CDR3 DNA follows: TGTGCCAGCAGCCTCGCCCGGGGGAACCTCTACGAGCAGTACTTC.

This clone appeared a single time. J is TRBJ2-1 and V is TRBV5-4, with 13 bases lining up with TRBD2. Trimming took 2 bases from V and 4 from J; bases not matched to a gene: 3. Per germline, CDR1 SGHNT and CDR2 YYREEE (reference sequence). The CDR3 is 16 residues long. The CDR3 reads CASSFLGLAGYNEQFF. The CDR3 DNA sequence: TGTGCCAGCAGCTTCCTGGGACTAGCGGGGTACAATGAGCAGTTCTTC. Combining the CDR3 with reference TRBV5-4 and TRBJ2-1 gives the whole variable domain ETGVTQSPTHLIKTRGQQVTLRCSSQSGHNTVSWYQQALGQGPQFIFQYYREEENGRGNFPPRFSGLQFPNYSSELNVNALELDDSALYLCASSFLGLAGYNEQFFGPGTRLTVL.

The chain joins TRBV6-6 to TRBJ2-5; 10 bases agree with TRBD1. The end of the DNA is better explained by TRBJ2-7, so the J call may be wrong. Germline assignment: CDR1 MNHNY and CDR2 SVGAGI (reference sequence). There are 16 residues in the CDR3. The CDR3 DNA sequence: TGTGCCAGCAGTCATAGCGGGACAGGGGCTTCCTACGAGCAGTACTTC. Amino acid sequence: CASSHSGTGASYEQYF.

Only one count was recorded for this clone. V and J are TRBV14 and TRBJ2-4, with a tentative D call TRBD1 (6 bases). CDR3 length: 14 amino acids. Looked up from germline, CDR1 is SGHDN and CDR2 is FVKESK. Trimming pared 1 base from V and 7 bases from J, leaving 11 bases between. In DNA form, the CDR3 reads TGTGCCAGCAGCCAAGCCTCGCAGGGGAACATTCAGTACTTC. It codes for CASSQASQGNIQYF.

The chain recombines TRBV18 with TRBJ1-1, with 7 bases fitting TRBD1. The germline gives CDR1 KGHSH, CDR2 LQKENI. The trim removed 0 bases at V and 3 bases at J, leaving 7 bases unmatched. This CDR3 is 16 amino acids long. The CDR3 spells CASSPPGTDLDTEAFF. The CDR3 DNA reads TGTGCCAGCTCACCACCGGGGACAGATCTTGACACTGAAGCTTTCTTT.

V gene TRBV7-2 combines with J gene TRBJ1-1, with D possibly TRBD1 on 5 matching bases. The germline V and J ends were trimmed by 5 bases and 0 bases, with 16 bases remaining between them. The V gene's germline CDR1 is SGHTA and CDR2 FQGNSA. The CDR3 extends over 16 amino acids. CDR3 sequence: CASSPYRTGLNTEAFF. CDR3 DNA: TGTGCCAGCAGCCCGTACCGCACAGGATTGAACACTGAAGCTTTCTTT.

The chain joins TRBV6-5 to TRBJ1-6; D remains ambiguous. This CDR3 is built from 13 residues. Between the trimmed V and J ends, which lost 4 bases and 7 bases, there was a span of 8 bases. Germline V gene data show CDR1 as MNHEY and CDR2 as SVGAGI. The CDR3 protein is CASSSVRNSPLHF. CDR3 sequence (DNA): TGTGCCAGCAGTTCGGTACGGAATTCACCCCTCCACTTT.

The rearrangement joins TRBV27 to TRBJ1-1; 7 positions agree with TRBD1. CDR3 size: 14 residues. With V trimmed by 6 bases and J by 5 bases, 9 bases remained unmatched. Germline CDR1 reads MNHEY; CDR2 reads SMNVEV (reference sequence). CDR3 nucleotides: TGTGCCAGCAGGTTAAACAGGGGCGAGACTGAAGCTTTCTTT. Protein: CASRLNRGETEAFF.

The rearrangement links TRBV10-3 to TRBJ1-4, with TRBD1 identical over 8 bases. Trimming at V came to 2 bases and at J to 5 bases, leaving 4 bases not matched to a gene. In germline, CDR1 is ENHRY, CDR2 SYGVKD. This CDR3 spans 15 amino acids. The CDR3 sequence: CAISEPGTGNEKLFF. CDR3 coding DNA: TGTGCCATCAGTGAGCCGGGGACAGGAAATGAAAAACTGTTTTTT.

CDR3 sequence reads: CASSFEGYYSYEQYF. DNA for the CDR3: TGTGCCAGCAGCTTCGAGGGCTACTACTCCTACGAGCAGTACTTC. The chain employs TRBV7-9 and TRBJ2-7; weak D call: TRBD2 (5 bases). This CDR3 is 15 amino acids long. V was shortened by 3 bases and J by 0 bases, with 12 bases between the two germline ends. Germline lookup yields CDR1 SEHNR and CDR2 FQNEAQ (reference sequence).

This sequence joins TRBV7-9 and TRBJ2-5; 14 bases align to TRBD2. This CDR3 is 17 amino acids long. Per the germline V gene, CDR1 is SEHNR and CDR2 is FQNEAQ (reference sequence). Trimming removed 5 bases from V and 5 bases from J; junction bases left unmatched: 10. The CDR3 nucleotides read TGTGCCAGCAGCCGAGGACTAGCGGGGGGCTTAGGGGAGACCCAGTACTTC. It encodes CASSRGLAGGLGETQYF.

The chain is built from TRBV2 and TRBJ1-4; D may be TRBD1 (5 bases). The V and J ends lost 6 bases and 1 base respectively, with 12 bases between them. This CDR3 contains 15 residues. Germline V gene data show CDR1 as SNHLY and CDR2 as FYNNEI. Here the CDR3 DNA reads TGTGCCAGCAGGGACACGGGGGGAACTAATGAAAAACTGTTTTTT. Protein product: CASRDTGGTNEKLFF.

The chain recombines TRBV19 with TRBJ1-4; possible D gene TRBD1, 5 bases. The CDR3 has 15 amino acids. Germline assignment: CDR1 LNHDA and CDR2 SQIVND (reference sequence). The V end lost 5 bases, the J end lost 7 bases, and 17 bases lay between the germline ends. CDR3 residues: CASSPLGPSGEKLFF. The CDR3 nucleotides read TGTGCCAGTAGTCCCCTGGGGCCATCGGGTGAAAAACTGTTTTTT.

This clone occurred a few times. The gene calls are TRBV28 and TRBJ1-2; a possible D gene is TRBD1 (5 bases). V lost 5 bases and J lost 8, with 21 bases in between. Germline V lookup: CDR1 MDHEN, CDR2 SYDVKM. The CDR3 is 15 amino acids. This CDR3 reads CASSMGGTAERGYTF. For the CDR3, the DNA is TGTGCCAGCAGTATGGGGGGAACGGCAGAGCGCGGCTACACCTTC.

The CDR3: CASTSGASYNSPLHF. The CDR3 DNA reads TGTGCCAGCACCTCAGGGGCCAGTTATAATTCACCCCTCCACTTT. The rearrangement links TRBV5-4 to TRBJ1-6; possible D gene TRBD1, 6 bases. V was trimmed by 6 bases and J by 4 bases, leaving 14 bases between them. This CDR3 is built from 15 residues. Germline assignment: CDR1 SGHNT and CDR2 YYREEE (reference sequence).

J is TRBJ2-1 and V is TRBV6-5; D gene unclear. The CDR3 has 16 amino acids. Germline CDR1 and CDR2: MNHEY and SVGAGI. V lost 0 bases, J lost 3 bases, and 12 bases lay in between. CDR3: CASSYSSQPGYNEQFF. The CDR3 nucleotides read TGTGCCAGCAGTTACTCGTCGCAGCCGGGCTACAATGAGCAGTTCTTC.

V usage is TRBV5-4 and J usage is TRBJ2-3; 9 nucleotides line up with TRBD2. This CDR3 is 18 amino acids long. Germline CDR1 is SGHNT and CDR2 is YYREEE (reference sequence). Trimming took 4 bases from V and 2 from J; bases not matched to a gene: 14. The CDR3 DNA follows: TGTGCCAGCAGCCCGAGGCGGGGCGGGGGGGCGTACACAGATACGCAGTATTTT. This encodes CASSPRRGGGAYTDTQYF.

V and J are TRBV5-1 and TRBJ2-3; 11 bases are a match to TRBD2. Germline assignment: CDR1 SGHRS and CDR2 YFSETQ. The CDR3 has 15 residues. Trimming at V came to 3 bases and at J to 4 bases, leaving 4 bases not matched to a gene. In nucleotides, the CDR3 is TGCGCCAGCAGCTACGGGACTAGCGGCTCAGATACGCAGTATTTT. Its protein is CASSYGTSGSDTQYF. The whole variable domain, remainder taken from reference TRBV5-1 and TRBJ2-3, is KAGVTQTPRYLIKTRGQQVTLSCSPISGHRSVSWYQQTPGQGLQFLFEYFSETQRNKGNFPGRFSGRQFSNSRSEMNVSTLELGDSALYLCASSYGTSGSDTQYFGPGTRLTVL.

This rearrangement joins TRBV10-1 to TRBJ1-4; TRBD1 might be the D (6 bases). In germline, CDR1 is WNHNN, CDR2 SYGVQD (reference sequence). CDR3 length: 18 amino acids. The V end lost 0 bases, the J end lost 4 bases, and 18 bases lay between the germline ends. This CDR3 reads CASSESVRGLGINEKLFF. The CDR3 nucleotides read TGCGCCAGCAGTGAGTCTGTGAGGGGGTTGGGAATTAATGAAAAACTGTTTTTT.

There are a few counts of this clone. The rearrangement joins TRBV2 to TRBJ2-3; tentative D call: TRBD1 (7 bases). Trimming removed 5 bases at V and 2 bases at J, with 14 bases between. This CDR3 has 15 residues. Germline CDR1 and CDR2: SNHLY and FYNNEI. The CDR3 loop reads CASSKQGTLTDTQYF. Written as DNA, the CDR3 is TGTGCCAGCAGTAAACAGGGGACTCTCACAGATACGCAGTATTTT.

V is TRBV7-5 and J is TRBJ2-5; the table assigns TRBD2, which was not confirmed against the DNA. TRBV7-5 is tagged as a pseudogene. The CDR3 extends over 12 amino acids. The CDR3 loop reads CVRSFAPGLTYF. In nucleotides, the CDR3 is TGTGTCAGAAGCTTCGCCCCGGGACTCACGTACTTC.

This chain links TRBV7-9 with TRBJ2-5; possibly TRBD2 for D (5 bases). This CDR3 has 14 amino acids. Germline CDR1 and CDR2: SEHNR and FQNEAQ (reference sequence). Trimming stripped 5 bases from V and 2 bases from J, with 12 bases between. DNA of the CDR3: TGTGCCAGCAGCCCTAGTCGGGGACAAGAGACCCAGTACTTC. Translating gives CASSPSRGQETQYF.

This clone was counted between two and nine times. This rearrangement joins TRBV27 to TRBJ1-1; a possible D gene is TRBD1 (6 bases). V gave up 5 bases and J gave up 1 base, with 8 bases separating them. There are 13 residues in the CDR3. CDR1 and CDR2 (germline): MNHEY, SMNVEV (reference sequence). As DNA, the CDR3 is TGTGCCAGCAGTAAACAGGGGAACACTGAAGCTTTCTTT. Translation gives CASSKQGNTEAFF.

The table lists this clone with a few counts. The V call is TRBV6-5, the J call TRBJ1-3; D may be TRBD1 (6 bases). CDR3 length equals 15 residues. The ends were cut back, 5 bases at V and 2 bases at J, with 13 bases in the middle. Germline V gives CDR1 MNHEY, CDR2 SVGAGI. CDR3 in amino acids: CASSIHRETGNTIYF. CDR3 in DNA: TGTGCCAGCAGTATCCACAGGGAGACTGGAAACACCATATATTTT.

In its sample, this clone was seen a few times. V gene TRBV5-3 combines with J gene TRBJ1-2, with D uncertain. TRBV5-3 is reported as an ORF; its role is uncertain. The ends were cut back, 0 bases at V and 4 bases at J, with 16 bases in the middle. This CDR3 has 16 amino acids. This CDR3 reads CARSLVYVERFYGYTF. CDR3 nucleotides: TGTGCCAGAAGCTTGGTGTACGTTGAGAGGTTCTATGGCTACACCTTC.